The entry below describes one T cell receptor (beta chain). Researchers ran the PCR with 60 Vbeta and 13 Jbeta primers. Data came from immunoSEQ multiplex PCR; TCRdb stores just in-frame clones and leaves some out. The sample has some 150,000 clones; around 74% are singletons. This entry is derived from a study of cytomegalovirus exposure and HLA in healthy donors. The sequenced sample was PBMCs. This sequence was found in a man in his fifties or sixties in good health and CMV-seropositive.

CDR3 in amino acids: CASSFPGGYEQYF. The DNA of the CDR3 is TGCGCCAGCAGCTTTCCAGGGGGCTACGAGCAGTACTTC. V is TRBV5-1 and J is TRBJ2-7, with 7 bases lining up with TRBD1. Germline loops: CDR1 SGHRS, CDR2 YFSETQ. CDR3 size: 13 residues. The V and J ends lost 2 bases and 3 bases, in that order; junction bases with no gene match: 2.